These 21 T cell receptor beta chains were sequenced from one sample in a study of human T cells and chemical hapten exposure. Via MiXCR, TCRdb re-called the RACE reads, giving one row per CDR3 protein. The sample holds fewer than 95,000 distinct CDR3 sequences, roughly a tenth seen once. Specified time point: patch test 1, 2 weeks after DPC sensitization. Treatment meaning: therapeutic diphenylcyclopropenone sensitization with weekly scalp DPC. The specimen comprised whole blood, sampled in connection with sensitization to the hapten diphenylcyclopropenone (DPC). The receptors originated from a man aged 40-50 years with alopecia areata. Some clones in this sample may be carry-over from other donors' samples.

This clonotype showed up many times. The chain is built from TRBV7-2 and TRBJ2-1; TRBD1 is a possible D gene (5 bases). The CDR3 extends over 16 amino acids. Germline V gives CDR1 SGHTA, CDR2 FQGNSA. Trimming took off 1 base at V and 4 bases at J, with 14 bases between the two ends. The CDR3 loop is CASSLGRTIAYNEQFF. CDR3 nucleotide sequence: TGTGCCAGCAGCTTAGGGCGGACAATCGCTTACAATGAGCAGTTCTTC. Based on the CDR3 plus reference TRBV7-2 and TRBJ2-1, the full variable domain is GAGVSQSPSNKVTEKGKDVELRCDPISGHTALYWYRQSLGQGLEFLIYFQGNSAPDKSGLPSDRFSAERTGGSVSTLTIQRTQQEDSAVYLCASSLGRTIAYNEQFFGPGTRLTVL.

This clonotype was recorded a few times. The rearrangement uses TRBV12-3 or TRBV12-4 and TRBJ1-4; TRBD1 might be the D (6 bases). The CDR3 totals 17 residues. Trimming pared 1 base from V and 2 bases from J, leaving 14 bases between. The CDR3, as DNA: TGTGCCAGCAGTTTAGGAACAGGGTGGGGGACTAATGAAAAACTGTTTTTT. Amino acids: CASSLGTGWGTNEKLFF.

Many counts were recorded for this clonotype. The chain carries TRBV7-9 and TRBJ1-4; tentatively, D is TRBD1 (5 bases). V was pared by 3 bases and J by 0 bases, with 11 bases between. The CDR3 has 16 amino acids. CDR1 is SEHNR, CDR2 FQNEAQ, per germline (reference sequence). The DNA of the CDR3 is TGTGCCAGCAGCTTGGGACGGATTGCAACTAATGAAAAACTGTTTTTT. Its protein product is CASSLGRIATNEKLFF.

This clonotype was observed a few times. The chain carries TRBV4-2 and TRBJ2-1, with D perhaps TRBD1 or TRBD2 (5 bases each). Germline V gene sequence: CDR1 LGHNA, CDR2 YNFKEQ. V lost 5 bases, J lost 10 bases, and 18 bases lay in between. CDR3 length: 14 amino acids. This chain's CDR3 is CASSAGTWEGEQFF. CDR3 nucleotide sequence: TGTGCCAGCAGCGCCGGGACCTGGGAAGGGGAGCAGTTCTTC.

The sample holds many counts of this clonotype. This sequence joins TRBV28 and TRBJ1-5, with a weak D call TRBD1 (6 bases). The germline V gene encodes CDR1 MDHEN and CDR2 SYDVKM. The CDR3 is 14 residues long. Trimming removed 5 bases at V and 4 bases at J, with 12 bases between. CDR3 sequence (DNA): TGTGCCAGCAGTCGGACGGGGGCAAATCAGCCCCAGCATTTT. This sequence encodes CASSRTGANQPQHF.

The V and J genes are TRBV9 and TRBJ2-7, with 7 nucleotides matching TRBD1. The germline CDR1 and CDR2 sequences are SGDLS and YYNGEE. The CDR3 runs to 14 residues. V was pared by 2 bases and J by 0 bases, with 2 bases of the junction left unmatched. CDR3 protein: CASSVRDSSYEQYF. The CDR3 DNA reads as TGTGCCAGCAGCGTCCGGGACAGCTCCTACGAGCAGTACTTC.

This clonotype was seen more than once but under ten times. This chain connects TRBV2 to TRBJ2-1, with 8 bases lining up with TRBD1. J lost 5 bases, V lost 7 bases, and 7 bases had no gene match. This CDR3 is 14 amino acids long. The germline V gene encodes CDR1 SNHLY and CDR2 FYNNEI. As DNA, the CDR3 is TGTGCCAGCATCTACGACAGGGGAGACAATGAGCAGTTCTTC. Encoded protein: CASIYDRGDNEQFF.

The sample holds many counts of this clonotype. This chain joins TRBV5-1 and TRBJ1-4; 7 bases map to TRBD1. Unmatched junction bases numbered 7, after V lost 0 bases and J lost 8 bases. The length of the CDR3 is 15 residues. CDR1 and CDR2 (germline): SGHRS, YFSETQ. CDR3 sequence reads: CASSLAGQAREKLFF. CDR3 nucleotide sequence: TGCGCCAGCAGCTTGGCCGGACAGGCCCGGGAAAAACTGTTTTTT.

The V and J genes are TRBV29-1 and TRBJ2-5; 9 positions agree with TRBD1. Per germline, CDR1 SQVTM and CDR2 ANQGSEA. The junction had 11 bases not matched to a gene; V was cut back by 4 bases and J by 5 bases. The CDR3 is made up of 15 amino acids. The CDR3 reads CSVARTGAVWETQYF. The DNA of the CDR3 is TGCAGCGTTGCCCGGACAGGGGCGGTGTGGGAGACCCAGTACTTC.

This clonotype has more than one count but fewer than ten. The DNA of the CDR3 is TGTGCCACCAGCAGAGATCGGGGGGCCGGAAATGAAAAACTGTTTTTT. Protein product: CATSRDRGAGNEKLFF. The chain links TRBV15 to TRBJ1-4; weak D call: TRBD1 (6 bases). The CDR3 has 16 residues. Germline V gene sequence: CDR1 LNHNV, CDR2 YYDKDF (reference sequence). V was cut by 0 bases and J by 5 bases, with 13 bases left in between.

This clonotype was picked up many times. The V and J genes are TRBV21-1 and TRBJ1-2. TRBV21-1 is marked as a pseudogene. The CDR3 contains 17 residues. The CDR3 coding sequence is TGTGCCAGCAGCCCTAGCCAAAACAGTCAAGATTTTTATGGCTACACCTTC. It encodes CASSPSQNSQDFYGYTF.

This clonotype was observed a few times. The chain links TRBV7-2 to TRBJ2-1, with 7 bases aligning to TRBD1. Looked up from germline, CDR1 is SGHTA and CDR2 is FQGNSA. This CDR3 has 13 residues. Trimming took 1 base from V and 9 from J; bases not matched to a gene: 3. Written as DNA, the CDR3 is TGTGCCAGCAGCTTAGTCTGGACAGGTGAGCAGTTCTTC. Its translation is CASSLVWTGEQFF.

The gene calls are TRBV29-1 and TRBJ2-4; no reliable D call. Germline CDR1 is SQVTM and CDR2 is ANQGSEA. V was shortened by 3 bases and J by 6 bases, with 9 bases between the two germline ends. This CDR3 is built from 12 residues. CDR3 in DNA: TGCAGCGTTGAGGGGTATGGAAACATTCAGTACTTC. Translated, it gives CSVEGYGNIQYF.

The V and J genes are TRBV29-1 and TRBJ1-2; TRBD1 matches 7 bases. V lost 6 bases to trimming and J lost 2 bases; unmatched junction nucleotides: 15. There are 16 residues in the CDR3. Germline CDR1 and CDR2: SQVTM and ANQGSEA. CDR3 loop: CSVPIGPGTDNYGYTF. CDR3 nucleotide sequence: TGCAGCGTCCCCATAGGCCCGGGGACAGACAACTATGGCTACACCTTC.

This clonotype turned up a few times. The V and J genes are TRBV20-1 and TRBJ2-4; D is ambiguous. CDR3 length: 13 amino acids. CDR1 and CDR2 from the germline V gene are DFQATT and SNEGSKA (reference sequence). V was cut by 2 bases and J by 2 bases, with 7 bases left in between. The CDR3 here is CSARIWPKNIQYF. DNA for the CDR3: TGCAGTGCTAGAATCTGGCCCAAAAACATTCAGTACTTC.

This clonotype occurred a few times. V and J are TRBV25-1 and TRBJ2-5; 15 bases fit TRBD2. Trimming cost V 7 bases and J 4 bases; bases outside gene matches: 4. The CDR3 spans 15 residues. Germline V CDR1 and CDR2: MGHDK, SYGVNS. The CDR3 protein is CASTPGLAGGETQYF. DNA for the CDR3: TGTGCCAGCACCCCGGGACTAGCGGGAGGAGAGACCCAGTACTTC.

The chain combines TRBV15 with TRBJ2-7; TRBD1 agrees at 11 bases. Germline trimming cut 0 bases from V and 6 bases from J; bases unmatched to any gene: 10. CDR1 is LNHNV, CDR2 YYDKDF, per germline (reference sequence). The CDR3 length is 17 residues. As DNA, the CDR3 is TGTGCCACCAGCAGAGACATTCTTAGGACAGGGGGCGGCGAGCAGTACTTC. Translated, it gives CATSRDILRTGGGEQYF.

The sample holds a few counts of this clonotype. The chain joins TRBV28 to TRBJ2-3; 11 nucleotides match TRBD2. J was trimmed by 9 bases and V by 5 bases; bases with no gene match: 4. Germline CDR1 reads MDHEN; CDR2 reads SYDVKM. There are 13 residues in the CDR3. The CDR3 loop reads CASSTSGRSTQYF. The CDR3 nucleotides read TGTGCCAGCAGTACTAGCGGGAGATCAACGCAGTATTTT.

The rearrangement joins TRBV4-2 to TRBJ2-2; tentatively, D is TRBD2 (5 bases). The germline gives CDR1 LGHNA, CDR2 YNFKEQ. This CDR3 is 16 amino acids long. Trimming left V 0 bases short and J 4 bases short, with 12 bases between. The chain's CDR3 is CASSQDGELRTGELFF. The CDR3 nucleotides are TGTGCCAGCAGCCAAGATGGGGAGTTGCGCACCGGGGAGCTGTTTTTT.

This clonotype was recorded many times. The rearrangement uses TRBV28 and TRBJ1-3; no firm D call. Trimming left V 3 bases short and J 1 base short, with 19 bases between. Germline lookup yields CDR1 MDHEN and CDR2 SYDVKM. This CDR3 has 18 amino acids. CDR3 protein: CASSFSVVSADSGNTIYF. The CDR3 bases are TGTGCCAGCAGTTTCAGCGTCGTCTCCGCCGATTCTGGAAACACCATATATTTT. The entire variable domain, with the rest obtained from reference TRBV28 and TRBJ1-3, is as follows: DVKVTQSSRYLVKRTGEKVFLECVQDMDHENMFWYRQDPGLGLRLIYFSYDVKMKEKGDIPEGYSVSREKKERFSLILESASTNQTSMYLCASSFSVVSADSGNTIYFGEGSWLTVV.

This clonotype turned up a few times. The chain uses TRBV28 and TRBJ2-3, with a tentative D call TRBD2 (5 bases). This CDR3 is built from 13 residues. V lost 6 bases and J lost 4, with 11 bases in between. Germline V gene sequence: CDR1 MDHEN, CDR2 SYDVKM. Here the CDR3 reads CASSRLGADTQYF. In DNA form, the CDR3 reads TGTGCCAGCAGCCGTCTCGGGGCAGATACGCAGTATTTT.